This entry lists 10 T cell receptor beta chains sequenced from one sample in a study of tissue T cells after allogeneic stem cell transplantation. Sequencing was performed with immunoSEQ multiplex PCR; in TCRdb, only in-frame clones are kept and a portion is missing. The table records approximately 30,000 clones, 65% to 90% of them present only once. This sample comprised blood, obtained before transplantation. The receptors shown here come from a woman aged 18 to 55 who later had graft-versus-host disease after an allogeneic stem cell transplant.

The chain joins TRBV18 to TRBJ1-2; tentatively, D is TRBD1 (5 bases). V lost 3 bases to trimming and J lost 4 bases, with 15 bases between them. The CDR3 sequence is 15 residues long. Germline CDR1 and CDR2: KGHSH and LQKENI. The CDR3 coding sequence is TGTGCCAGCTCACCTCCTAGTGGGACCCGCTATGGCTACACCTTC. Translation: CASSPPSGTRYGYTF.

The chain employs TRBV6-5 and TRBJ2-6; no clear D gene. The CDR3 is made up of 15 amino acids. Trimming took off 5 bases at V and 4 bases at J, with 12 bases between the two ends. Per the germline V gene, CDR1 is MNHEY and CDR2 is SVGAGI. CDR3 DNA: TGTGCCAGCAGTCTGGTGGGTTCCGGGGCCAACGTCCTGACTTTC. This encodes CASSLVGSGANVLTF.

The rearrangement joins TRBV6-1 to TRBJ2-2, with a possible D match to TRBD1 (6 bases). Trimming removed 4 bases at V and 0 bases at J, with 12 bases between. The CDR3 spans 16 residues. Germline CDR1 reads MNHNS; CDR2 reads SASEGT. In nucleotides, the CDR3 is TGTGCCAGCAGTGGGACAGTCGGAGCGAACACCGGGGAGCTGTTTTTT. It encodes CASSGTVGANTGELFF.

The genes are TRBV3-1 (or the pseudogene TRBV3-2) and TRBJ1-2, with unresolved D. With 1 base removed from V and 7 bases from J, the gap between germline ends came to 7 bases. The CDR3 extends over 12 amino acids. Germline V gene sequence: CDR1 LGHDT, CDR2 YNNKEL (reference sequence). The CDR3 bases are TGTGCCAGCAGCCAAGGGGTTCCTGGCTACACCTTC. Its translation: CASSQGVPGYTF.

This chain uses TRBV27 with TRBJ2-7; D is uncertain. V lost 4 bases and J 0 bases, leaving 13 bases between the germline ends. The length of the CDR3 is 15 residues. Germline V gene data show CDR1 as MNHEY and CDR2 as SMNVEV (reference sequence). CDR3 nucleotide sequence: TGTGCCAGCAGTTATCGGTCAAGGAGCTCCTACGAGCAGTACTTC. Translating gives CASSYRSRSSYEQYF.

V gene TRBV4-1 combines with J gene TRBJ2-1, with D hard to call. CDR1 and CDR2 from the germline V gene are MGHRA and YSYEKL. The CDR3 loop spans 14 amino acids. V shed 0 bases and J shed 3 bases, with 6 bases lying between them. The CDR3 protein is CASSQDRVYNEQFF. Written as DNA, the CDR3 is TGCGCCAGCAGCCAAGATCGTGTCTACAATGAGCAGTTCTTC.

In its sample, this clone was seen once. The chain joins TRBV28 to TRBJ2-3, with D hard to call. The CDR3 loop spans 17 amino acids. In germline, CDR1 is MDHEN, CDR2 SYDVKM. V lost 4 bases and J lost 5, with 22 bases in between. CDR3 coding DNA: TGTGCCAGCAGTTCCAGATGGTTGGAGTATTATGGAGATACGCAGTATTTT. This codes for CASSSRWLEYYGDTQYF.

V and J are TRBV28 and TRBJ2-1; 11 bases are shared with TRBD2. V dropped 7 bases and J dropped 8; count of bases not matched to a gene: 13. The length of the CDR3 is 16 residues. Per germline, CDR1 MDHEN and CDR2 SYDVKM. Written as DNA, the CDR3 is TGTGCCAGCATTCGGATGGGGCTAGCGGGGGGCGATGAGCAGTTCTTC. Its translation: CASIRMGLAGGDEQFF.

The chain combines TRBV5-1 with TRBJ2-3, with TRBD2 identical over 12 bases. The CDR3 runs to 17 residues. The germline V gene has CDR1 SGHRS and CDR2 YFSETQ. The ends lost 4 bases at V and 4 bases at J; junction bases unmatched: 10. The chain's CDR3 is CASSPNLAGGPPDTQYF. The CDR3 bases are TGCGCCAGCAGCCCTAACCTAGCGGGAGGGCCCCCAGATACGCAGTATTTT.

V is TRBV7-9 and J is TRBJ2-3; D could derive from TRBD1 or TRBD2 (6 bases each). Trimming pared 8 bases from V and 4 bases from J, leaving 13 bases between. CDR1 is SEHNR, CDR2 FQNEAQ, per germline (reference sequence). This CDR3 is built from 13 residues. In DNA form, the CDR3 reads TGTGCCAGCGAGGGGGGAGATGCAGATACGCAGTATTTT. This encodes CASEGGDADTQYF.